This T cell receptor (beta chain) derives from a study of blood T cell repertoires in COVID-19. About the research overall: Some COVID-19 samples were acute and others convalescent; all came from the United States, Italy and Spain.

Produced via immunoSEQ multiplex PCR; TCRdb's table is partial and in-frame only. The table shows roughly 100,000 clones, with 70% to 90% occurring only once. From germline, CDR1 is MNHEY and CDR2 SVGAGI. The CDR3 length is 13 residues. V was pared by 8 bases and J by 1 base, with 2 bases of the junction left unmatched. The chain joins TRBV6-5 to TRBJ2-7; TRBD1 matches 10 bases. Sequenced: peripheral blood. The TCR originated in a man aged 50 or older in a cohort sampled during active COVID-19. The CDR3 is CASLDRGSYEQYF. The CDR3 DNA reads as TGTGCCAGCCTGGACAGGGGGTCCTACGAGCAGTACTTC.